In its sample, the clone carrying this T cell receptor beta chain was seen many times. These data originate in a study of cytomegalovirus exposure and HLA in healthy donors. CDR3 length: 15 residues. CDR1 MGHRA and CDR2 YSYEKL come from the germline V gene. Deletions cut 3 bases from V and 1 base from J, with 12 bases between. It was with 60 Vbeta and 13 Jbeta primers that the PCR ran. Measured with immunoSEQ multiplex PCR; TCRdb has only the in-frame clones, and not every one. The sample records about 120,000 clones, 74% being singletons. Material for sequencing was PBMCs. The chain combines TRBV4-1 with TRBJ1-2; TRBD1 might be the D (6 bases). This clonotype was sampled from a human donor in good health. CDR3 bases: TGCGCCAGCAGCCAGAGGACAGAAAATAACTATGGCTACACCTTC. Its protein product is CASSQRTENNYGYTF.